This T cell receptor beta chain comes out of a study of blood T cell repertoires in COVID-19. Whole-study context: The samples span acute and convalescent COVID-19 from the United States, Italy and Spain. PBMCs, B-cell-depleted T cells, or T cells provided the cDNA or gDNA that made up the material.

CDR3 length: 14 residues. Looked up from germline, CDR1 is KGHSH and CDR2 is LQKENI. V lost 3 bases, J lost 4 bases, and 5 bases stayed unmatched. How the authors handled the data: It was from reference gene primer amplification that nucleated cell counts were estimated. Repertoires were generated with immunoSEQ multiplex PCR, while TCRdb's copy carries only in-frame clones and drops some. Clone size and the V and J calls come from that table; the DNA yielded D and trimming. Of 70,000 to 75,000 clones in the sample, 70% to 85% were seen once. The chain uses TRBV18 and TRBJ1-1, with 7 bases lining up with TRBD1. Sequencing input: peripheral blood. The sequence was obtained from a woman aged 55-70 years with acute or convalescent COVID-19. The CDR3 is CASSPRNRGTEAFF. The CDR3, as DNA: TGTGCCAGCTCACCTAGGAACAGGGGCACTGAAGCTTTCTTT.